This T cell receptor beta chain emerged from a study of early T cells in non-severe SARS-CoV-2 infection. The CDR3 length is 15 residues. The V end lost 3 bases, the J end lost 2 bases, and 14 bases lay between the germline ends. The germline gives CDR1 SGHRS, CDR2 YFSETQ. Using its own MiXCR run on the 5' RACE reads, TCRdb lists one record per CDR3 protein. The table has 60,000 to 65,000 distinct CDR3 sequences, around 9.9% seen once; the top ten hold 1.2%. The sample was whole blood. This clonotype was sampled from an adult who was a healthcare worker with PCR-confirmed SARS-CoV-2 infection or an uninfected control (not recorded which). V usage is TRBV5-1 and J usage is TRBJ1-1; D call uncertain. The CDR3 reads CASSSRPGDNTEAFF. The CDR3 nucleotides are TGCGCCAGCAGCTCCCGACCTGGGGATAACACTGAAGCTTTCTTT. The full variable domain, completed using reference TRBV5-1 and TRBJ1-1, is KAGVTQTPRYLIKTRGQQVTLSCSPISGHRSVSWYQQTPGQGLQFLFEYFSETQRNKGNFPGRFSGRQFSNSRSEMNVSTLELGDSALYLCASSSRPGDNTEAFFGQGTRLTVV.